The 25 T cell receptor beta chains reported below all come from one sample, sequenced in a study of shared clonotypes between healthy human individuals. Some clones are missing from TCRdb's copy, which holds only in-frame ones; the method was immunoSEQ multiplex PCR. The sample includes some 2,000,000 clones, roughly 94% of them seen just once. Sequenced material: naive CD4+ T cells sorted from blood. Subset here: CD45RA+ positively selected. These TCRs come from a man younger than 30 in good health.

With regard to this clone: This CDR3 is also generated by other DNA sequences in the sample. The V gene is TRBV29-1, the J gene TRBJ2-3; D gene unclear. This CDR3 comprises 12 residues. Per germline, CDR1 SQVTM and CDR2 ANQGSEA. Trimming pared 1 base from V and 0 bases from J, leaving 2 bases between. CDR3 region: CSVEGSTDTQYF. CDR3 nucleotides: TGCAGCGTTGAAGGCAGCACAGATACGCAGTATTTT.

The gene calls are TRBV5-1 and TRBJ1-5; TRBD1 might be the D (6 bases). This CDR3 spans 15 amino acids. Trimming took off 2 bases at V and 6 bases at J, with 15 bases between the two ends. CDR1 and CDR2 (germline): SGHRS, YFSETQ. CDR3 loop: CASSLQGLASQPQHF. The CDR3 DNA is TGCGCCAGCAGCTTACAGGGCCTCGCGAGTCAGCCCCAGCATTTT.

This clone was counted a single time. This rearrangement joins TRBV13 to TRBJ2-7; 10 bases line up with TRBD1. The CDR3 consists of 13 residues. Germline V CDR1 and CDR2: PRHDT, FYEKMQ (reference sequence). The ends lost 4 bases at V and 3 bases at J; junction bases unmatched: 0. The chain's CDR3 is CASSWDRGYEQYF. The CDR3 DNA sequence: TGTGCCAGCAGCTGGGACAGGGGCTACGAGCAGTACTTC.

Concerning this clone itself: Other DNA sequences from this sample encode an identical CDR3 as well. This chain uses TRBV7-9 with TRBJ1-6; D is ambiguous. Per germline, CDR1 SEHNR and CDR2 FQNEAQ (reference sequence). The CDR3 runs 13 residues. With 0 bases removed from V and 7 bases from J, the gap between germline ends came to 4 bases. CDR3 amino acids: CASSLALNSPLHF. In DNA form, the CDR3 reads TGTGCCAGCAGCTTAGCCTTGAATTCACCCCTCCACTTT.

The V gene is TRBV30, the J gene TRBJ2-1; D possibly corresponds to TRBD2 (5 bases). Germline-derived CDR1 and CDR2 are GTSNPN and SVGIG (reference sequence). The CDR3 has 15 amino acids. The ends were cut back, 2 bases at V and 6 bases at J, with 17 bases in the middle. DNA of the CDR3: TGTGCCTGGAGTTTCTCCCCGAGGACTGGCAATGAGCAGTTCTTC. This sequence encodes CAWSFSPRTGNEQFF.

In regard to this clone: Distinct nucleotide sequences in the sample also encode this CDR3. The chain joins TRBV18 to TRBJ2-3; 10 bases map to TRBD2. The J segment lost 1 base and the V segment lost 3 bases, leaving 1 base of the junction unmatched. The germline gives CDR1 KGHSH, CDR2 LQKENI. The CDR3 contains 15 residues. The CDR3 here is CASSPLAGGTDTQYF. CDR3 nucleotide sequence: TGTGCCAGCTCACCTCTAGCGGGAGGCACAGATACGCAGTATTTT.

This CDR3 is CASSERQGGEQYF. As DNA, the CDR3 is TGTGCCAGCAGTGAACGGCAGGGAGGGGAGCAGTACTTC. V gene TRBV25-1 combines with J gene TRBJ2-7, with 7 bases lining up with TRBD2. The CDR3 runs 13 residues. The V gene end was trimmed by 2 bases and the J gene end by 7 bases; junction bases not matched to a gene: 5. Germline V gene sequence: CDR1 MGHDK, CDR2 SYGVNS.

The chain couples TRBV7-2 to TRBJ1-1; 8 bases are a match to TRBD1. Germline V CDR1 and CDR2: SGHTA, FQGNSA. This CDR3 comprises 12 residues. J gave up 10 bases and V 5 bases, and 6 bases lay outside the gene matches. CDR3 coding DNA: TGTGCCAGCAGCCCGGGGACAGGAACAGCTTTCTTT. Translated: CASSPGTGTAFF. Complete variable domain (other parts from reference TRBV7-2 and TRBJ1-1): GAGVSQSPSNKVTEKGKDVELRCDPISGHTALYWYRQSLGQGLEFLIYFQGNSAPDKSGLPSDRFSAERTGGSVSTLTIQRTQQEDSAVYLCASSPGTGTAFFGQGTRLTVV.

This clone was counted once. J is TRBJ2-3 and V is TRBV29-1, with D perhaps TRBD1 or TRBD2 (5 bases each). Germline values: CDR1 SQVTM, CDR2 ANQGSEA. The V end lost 7 bases, the J end lost 3 bases, and 8 bases lay between the germline ends. The length of the CDR3 is 11 residues. CDR3 sequence: CSARGTDTQYF. CDR3 sequence (DNA): TGCAGCGCGAGGGGAACAGATACGCAGTATTTT.

The CDR3 DNA sequence: TGTGCCAGCAGCCAAGGGTCGGCGGGGGCGGACACCGGGGAGCTGTTTTTT. Protein: CASSQGSAGADTGELFF. The chain couples TRBV4-2 to TRBJ2-2; TRBD2 might be the D (7 bases). CDR1 is LGHNA and CDR2 is YNFKEQ in the germline V gene. The CDR3 length is 17 residues. Trimming left V 1 base short and J 3 bases short, with 15 bases between.

The CDR3 reads CASSGLTDTQYF. CDR3 nucleotide sequence: TGCGCCAGCAGTGGGTTAACCGATACGCAGTATTTT. The chain couples TRBV10-1 to TRBJ2-3, with D hard to call. The germline V gene encodes CDR1 WNHNN and CDR2 SYGVQD (reference sequence). CDR3 length: 12 residues. The V end was cut by 4 bases, the J end by 6 bases, with 8 bases between.

The chain uses TRBV4-2 and TRBJ1-5; 11 bases are shared with TRBD1. The CDR3 consists of 17 residues. V was pared by 0 bases and J by 7 bases, with 8 bases of the junction left unmatched. Germline V lookup: CDR1 LGHNA, CDR2 YNFKEQ. In DNA, the CDR3 is TGTGCCAGCAGCCAAGATGCGGACAGGGGGCTAAAACAGCCCCAGCATTTT. It specifies CASSQDADRGLKQPQHF.

CDR3 DNA: TGTGCCAGCAGTGGGGTTGACACATTACTAGGGAACACCATATATTTT. Translating gives CASSGVDTLLGNTIYF. This chain uses TRBV6-1 with TRBJ1-3; D call uncertain. The germline V gene encodes CDR1 MNHNS and CDR2 SASEGT. The CDR3 contains 16 residues. Trimming removed 4 bases from V and 7 bases from J, with 20 bases in between.

The J gene is TRBJ2-3, the V gene TRBV7-9, with 12 bases lining up with TRBD2. This CDR3 comprises 14 residues. From germline, CDR1 is SEHNR and CDR2 FQNEAQ (reference sequence). The junction had 2 bases not matched to a gene; V was cut back by 7 bases and J by 3 bases. The CDR3 DNA is TGTGCCAGCACCCTAGCGGGGGGGACAGATACGCAGTATTTT. It specifies CASTLAGGTDTQYF.

The V gene is TRBV6-1, the J gene TRBJ2-7; a weak D match, TRBD1 (6 bases). The CDR3 spans 13 residues. Trimming left V 4 bases short and J 3 bases short, with 10 bases between. CDR1 and CDR2 (germline): MNHNS, SASEGT. CDR3 protein: CASSATGLYEQYF. In DNA, the CDR3 is TGTGCCAGCAGTGCGACAGGTCTCTACGAGCAGTACTTC.

The V call is TRBV7-9, the J call TRBJ2-2; tentative D call: TRBD1 (6 bases). The CDR3 extends over 14 amino acids. The ends were cut back, 5 bases at V and 3 bases at J, with 10 bases in the middle. Germline CDR1 is SEHNR and CDR2 is FQNEAQ (reference sequence). The CDR3 DNA is TGTGCCAGCAGCACGACAGGATACACCGGGGAGCTGTTTTTT. It yields the protein CASSTTGYTGELFF.

The chain carries TRBV6-5 and TRBJ2-7; D is perhaps TRBD1 (5 bases). The germline CDR1 and CDR2 sequences are MNHEY and SVGAGI. V lost 6 bases, J lost 0 bases, and 12 bases lay in between. The CDR3 has 14 amino acids. The CDR3, as DNA: TGTGCCAGCAGGTCGACAGCCAACTCCTACGAGCAGTACTTC. Translating gives CASRSTANSYEQYF.

The chain recombines TRBV7-9 with TRBJ2-4, with D tentatively TRBD2 (6 bases). V lost 1 base and J lost 3, with 10 bases in between. In germline, CDR1 is SEHNR, CDR2 FQNEAQ (reference sequence). The CDR3 contains 15 residues. The CDR3 loop is CASSLGLRDKNIQYF. The CDR3 DNA reads TGTGCCAGCAGCTTAGGCCTGCGGGACAAAAACATTCAGTACTTC. Based on the CDR3 plus reference TRBV7-9 and TRBJ2-4, the full variable domain is DTGVSQNPRHKITKRGQNVTFRCDPISEHNRLYWYRQTLGQGPEFLTYFQNEAQLEKSRLLSDRFSAERPKGSFSTLEIQRTEQGDSAMYLCASSLGLRDKNIQYFGAGTRLSVL.

The chain joins TRBV28 to TRBJ2-2; the D call may be TRBD1 or TRBD2 (5 bases each). Germline lookup yields CDR1 MDHEN and CDR2 SYDVKM. CDR3 length: 15 residues. V gave up 2 bases and J gave up 2 bases, with 9 bases separating them. The CDR3: CASSLRGANTGELFF. The CDR3 DNA follows: TGTGCCAGCAGTTTACGAGGGGCCAACACCGGGGAGCTGTTTTTT.

This rearrangement joins TRBV19 to TRBJ1-5; D call uncertain. Trimming pared 1 base from V and 3 bases from J, leaving 7 bases between. The CDR3 spans 14 residues. CDR1 and CDR2 (germline): LNHDA, SQIVND (reference sequence). The CDR3 region is CASSIGGNNQPQHF. The CDR3 region has the DNA TGTGCCAGTAGTATAGGCGGCAACAATCAGCCCCAGCATTTT.

The rearrangement joins TRBV25-1 to TRBJ1-1, with D perhaps matching TRBD1 (6 bases). The CDR3 sequence is 15 residues long. V was shortened by 4 bases and J by 0 bases, with 12 bases between the two germline ends. From germline, CDR1 is MGHDK and CDR2 SYGVNS. The CDR3 DNA follows: TGTGCCAGCAGTGGGAGGGGGTTCGTGAACACTGAAGCTTTCTTT. It specifies CASSGRGFVNTEAFF.

V gene TRBV6-1 combines with J gene TRBJ2-4, with 7 positions matching TRBD1. Looked up from germline, CDR1 is MNHNS and CDR2 is SASEGT. This CDR3 has 14 residues. After removal of 10 bases from V and 8 bases from J, the junction contained 14 bases not matched to a gene. As DNA, the CDR3 is TGTGCCACGCGTCGGACAGGACTTATGGACATTCAGTACTTC. Translating gives CATRRTGLMDIQYF.

V usage is TRBV6-5 and J usage is TRBJ2-3; the D gene is possibly TRBD2 (6 bases). Germline V lookup: CDR1 MNHEY, CDR2 SVGAGI. This CDR3 is built from 15 residues. V lost 4 bases and J lost 3, with 14 bases in between. CDR3 sequence: CASSSVGSQTDTQYF. CDR3 DNA sequence: TGTGCCAGCAGTTCAGTCGGGAGCCAGACAGATACGCAGTATTTT.

This clone was seen just once. The chain joins TRBV7-9 to TRBJ1-2; 7 bases map to TRBD1. Germline lookup yields CDR1 SEHNR and CDR2 FQNEAQ (reference sequence). The V gene end was trimmed by 5 bases and the J gene end by 5 bases; junction bases not matched to a gene: 11. The CDR3 is 15 amino acids. In DNA, the CDR3 is TGTGCCAGCAGCGCACACGGGACAGTAGGATATGGCTACACCTTC. Protein sequence: CASSAHGTVGYGYTF.

The rearrangement joins TRBV5-1 to TRBJ2-7; no definite D call. The CDR3 covers 14 residues. The V end was cut by 2 bases, the J end by 4 bases, with 13 bases between. CDR1 and CDR2 from the germline V gene are SGHRS and YFSETQ. CDR3 loop: CASSFGSKVYEQYF. The CDR3 nucleotides read TGCGCCAGCAGCTTTGGGTCTAAGGTTTACGAGCAGTACTTC.